Below are 24 T cell receptor beta chains sequenced from a single sample in a study of blood T cell repertoires in COVID-19 (dated by TCRdb to 2020 to 2021). Preparation of the library involved the immunoSEQ multiplex PCR assay. TCRdb limited this immuneACCESS table to in-frame rearrangements with V and J called. A share of clones is missing; checked studies link under half to unresolved V genes, and the rest is unexplained. The sample table records tens of thousands of clones; more than 75% of these occur just once. The top ten constitute around 20% of the sample. The sequencing sample was made of peripheral blood. The receptors here all came from a woman older than 75 with acute or convalescent COVID-19.

In DNA, the CDR3 is TGTGCCAGCAGCTGGGACAGGGCGGCCAATCAGCCCCAGCATTTT. Translated, it gives CASSWDRAANQPQHF. The chain is built from TRBV5-8 and TRBJ1-5; 9 nucleotides align to TRBD1. Germline V CDR1 and CDR2: SGHTS, YDEGEE. This CDR3 is built from 15 residues. The J segment lost 3 bases and the V segment lost 3 bases, leaving 4 bases of the junction unmatched.

The chain's CDR3 is CASSSRDRQETQYF. Here the CDR3 DNA reads TGTGCCAGCAGCTCCCGGGACAGGCAAGAGACCCAGTACTTC. The gene calls are TRBV7-8 and TRBJ2-5, with 8 nucleotides matching TRBD1. The CDR3 has 14 residues. In germline, CDR1 is SGHVS, CDR2 FQNEAQ. J lost 2 bases, V lost 4 bases, and 3 bases had no gene match.

This rearrangement joins TRBV6-2 or TRBV6-3 to TRBJ2-2; 7 bases line up with TRBD2. Germline V gives CDR1 MNHEY, CDR2 SVGEGT. J lost 5 bases, V lost 4 bases, and 7 bases had no gene match. The CDR3 loop spans 15 amino acids. CDR3 protein: CASSSGTTNTGELFF. The CDR3 coding sequence is TGTGCCAGCAGTTCCGGGACTACTAATACCGGGGAGCTGTTTTTT.

The chain carries TRBV19 and TRBJ2-7; a weak D match, TRBD1 (5 bases). The V gene lost 3 bases and the J gene lost 3 bases, with 18 bases spanning the gap. From germline, CDR1 is LNHDA and CDR2 SQIVND (reference sequence). This CDR3 has 16 residues. The CDR3 nucleotides read TGTGCCAGTAGTATTGTACGTTCAGGGATTGACTACGAGCAGTACTTC. It codes for CASSIVRSGIDYEQYF.

V usage is TRBV2 and J usage is TRBJ2-5, with TRBD2 as a possible D gene (6 bases). V dropped 5 bases and J dropped 5 bases, with 15 bases sitting between them. Germline CDR1 and CDR2: SNHLY and FYNNEI. The CDR3 runs 14 residues. Here the CDR3 DNA reads TGTGCCAGCAGTCCCGGGACTTGGGCGGAGACCCAGTACTTC. It specifies CASSPGTWAETQYF.

The CDR3 sequence is CASSPGLGGRDEQYF. The CDR3 DNA sequence: TGTGCCAGCAGCCCAGGATTGGGGGGAAGGGACGAGCAGTACTTC. The chain recombines TRBV25-1 with TRBJ2-7; possibly TRBD2 for D (6 bases). CDR3 size: 15 residues. V was clipped by 6 bases and J by 5 bases, with 20 bases between them. Germline CDR1 reads MGHDK; CDR2 reads SYGVNS.

The CDR3: CASSRNRVINYGYTF. CDR3 DNA: TGTGCCAGCAGCCGCAACAGGGTTATCAACTATGGCTACACCTTC. This rearrangement joins TRBV5-6 to TRBJ1-2, with a possible D match to TRBD1 (6 bases). Per the germline V gene, CDR1 is SGHDT and CDR2 is YYEEEE. This CDR3 has 15 residues. Trimming took off 4 bases at V and 2 bases at J, with 15 bases between the two ends.

This clone was seen just once. The J gene is TRBJ1-4, the V gene TRBV6-5, with D unresolved. The CDR3 covers 14 residues. With 6 bases removed from V and 4 bases from J, the gap between germline ends came to 12 bases. The germline V gene has CDR1 MNHEY and CDR2 SVGAGI. CDR3 nucleotides: TGTGCCAGCAGCGAGACATACTTTAATGAAAAACTGTTTTTT. Protein sequence: CASSETYFNEKLFF.

Written as DNA, the CDR3 is TGTGTCAGAAGCTTAGTGGTGGGGCGGTCTGAAGCTTTCTTT. Translation: CVRSLVVGRSEAFF. The chain has TRBV7-5 and TRBJ1-1; the table's TRBD1 call for D was not verified on the DNA. TRBV7-5 is marked as a pseudogene. The CDR3 has 14 amino acids.

The V and J genes are TRBV19 and TRBJ1-2; 8 nucleotides match TRBD1. The trim removed 9 bases at V and 5 bases at J, leaving 11 bases unmatched. The CDR3 is made up of 14 amino acids. CDR1 and CDR2 (germline): LNHDA, SQIVND (reference sequence). CDR3 sequence: CASSTQGARYGYTF. CDR3 coding DNA: TGTGCCAGCTCGACCCAGGGGGCGCGGTATGGCTACACCTTC.

This clone was counted a few times. The chain is built from TRBV7-9 and TRBJ1-6, with a weak D call TRBD1 (5 bases). The CDR3 extends over 15 amino acids. Germline V gene sequence: CDR1 SEHNR, CDR2 FQNEAQ (reference sequence). Trimming cost V 4 bases and J 0 bases, with 7 bases left between them. In nucleotides, the CDR3 is TGTGCCAGCAGCTCGGACAACTCCTATAATTCACCCCTCCACTTT. Its translation is CASSSDNSYNSPLHF. The full variable domain, in which reference TRBV7-9 and TRBJ1-6 provide the parts outside the CDR3, is DTGVSQNPRHKITKRGQNVTFRCDPISEHNRLYWYRQTLGQGPEFLTYFQNEAQLEKSRLLSDRFSAERPKGSFSTLEIQRTEQGDSAMYLCASSSDNSYNSPLHFGNGTRLTVT.

J is TRBJ1-1 and V is TRBV25-1; possible D gene TRBD1, 6 bases. Germline lookup yields CDR1 MGHDK and CDR2 SYGVNS. The CDR3 runs to 13 residues. Deletions cut 6 bases from V and 8 bases from J, with 16 bases between. CDR3 sequence reads: CASSKDRGTEAFF. CDR3 DNA sequence: TGTGCCAGCAGCAAGGACAGAGGGACCGAAGCTTTCTTT.

The V gene is TRBV28, the J gene TRBJ1-4; D is undetermined. Germline lookup yields CDR1 MDHEN and CDR2 SYDVKM. V lost 5 bases to trimming and J lost 6 bases, with 13 bases between them. The CDR3 extends over 14 amino acids. The CDR3 protein is CASSPGIGDEKLFF. In DNA, the CDR3 is TGTGCCAGCAGTCCCGGGATCGGGGATGAAAAACTGTTTTTT.

This clone was counted between two and nine times. This sequence joins TRBV10-3 and TRBJ2-1, with 9 bases fitting TRBD2. The germline V gene has CDR1 ENHRY and CDR2 SYGVKD. This CDR3 comprises 17 residues. The V segment lost 3 bases and the J segment 5 bases; nucleotides outside the gene matches: 11. CDR3: CAISDKRLAERNNEQFF. In nucleotides, the CDR3 is TGTGCCATCAGTGACAAGCGACTAGCGGAGAGGAACAATGAGCAGTTCTTC.

The J gene is TRBJ2-5, the V gene TRBV12-5, with D possibly TRBD2 on 7 matching bases. Deletions cut 7 bases from V and 3 bases from J, with 21 bases between. This CDR3 region has 16 residues. In germline, CDR1 is LGHNT, CDR2 FRNRAP. The CDR3: CASALSGTRRKETQYF. The CDR3 DNA reads TGTGCTAGTGCCTTGAGCGGGACACGCAGGAAAGAGACCCAGTACTTC.

In nucleotides, the CDR3 is TGTGCCAGCAGCTTGTCTAGTGCAGATACGCAGTATTTT. It is translated as CASSLSSADTQYF. This chain connects TRBV7-2 to TRBJ2-3; no firm D call. Trimming left V 3 bases short and J 4 bases short, with 8 bases between. The length of the CDR3 is 13 residues. The germline V gene encodes CDR1 SGHTA and CDR2 FQGNSA. Full variable domain (rest looked up from reference TRBV7-2 and TRBJ2-3): GAGVSQSPSNKVTEKGKDVELRCDPISGHTALYWYRQSLGQGLEFLIYFQGNSAPDKSGLPSDRFSAERTGGSVSTLTIQRTQQEDSAVYLCASSLSSADTQYFGPGTRLTVL.

The genes are TRBV5-4 and TRBJ2-3; 7 nucleotides match TRBD1. CDR3 length: 15 residues. The germline V gene encodes CDR1 SGHNT and CDR2 YYREEE (reference sequence). The junction had 9 bases not matched to a gene; V was cut back by 2 bases and J by 6 bases. The CDR3 loop is CASSFPTGRVDTQYF. The CDR3 DNA reads as TGTGCCAGCAGCTTTCCGACAGGGCGAGTCGATACGCAGTATTTT.

This rearrangement joins TRBV19 to TRBJ1-3, with a weak D call TRBD1 (5 bases). This CDR3 is 16 amino acids long. V gave up 5 bases and J gave up 0 bases, with 14 bases separating them. Germline loops: CDR1 LNHDA, CDR2 SQIVND (reference sequence). This CDR3 reads CASSRGRATSGNTIYF. The CDR3 DNA reads TGTGCCAGTAGTCGAGGCAGGGCTACCTCTGGAAACACCATATATTTT.

The chain links TRBV7-2 to TRBJ1-2; tentatively, D is TRBD1 (6 bases). The germline CDR1 and CDR2 sequences are SGHTA and FQGNSA. Trimming cost V 2 bases and J 8 bases, with 12 bases left between them. CDR3 size: 13 residues. The CDR3 nucleotides are TGTGCCAGCAGCTTAAACGGGGGGCGAGGCTACACCTTC. As protein: CASSLNGGRGYTF.

This clone was observed a few times. The chain links TRBV19 to TRBJ1-2; tentatively, D is TRBD1 (6 bases). This CDR3 is built from 16 residues. Germline V lookup: CDR1 LNHDA, CDR2 SQIVND (reference sequence). V was clipped by 4 bases and J by 8 bases, with 23 bases between them. CDR3 amino acids: CASSTLTQGIRRGYTF. CDR3 nucleotides: TGTGCCAGTAGTACACTAACACAGGGTATTAGGCGAGGCTACACCTTC.

The genes are TRBV2 and TRBJ1-2, with D unresolved. Trimming removed 3 bases from V and 0 bases from J, with 11 bases in between. Germline V gene sequence: CDR1 SNHLY, CDR2 FYNNEI. The CDR3 runs to 15 residues. CDR3 residues: CASSEEQPTNYGYTF. DNA of the CDR3: TGTGCCAGCAGTGAGGAGCAACCAACTAACTATGGCTACACCTTC.

V is TRBV5-5 and J is TRBJ2-2; D ambiguous. The CDR3 loop spans 17 amino acids. The V end was cut by 2 bases, the J end by 5 bases, with 19 bases between. Germline V gene lookup returns CDR1 SGHKS and CDR2 YYEKEE (reference sequence). In DNA form, the CDR3 reads TGTGCCAGCAGCTTAATGACCCCACTATCAGTTACCGGGGAGCTGTTTTTT. Protein sequence: CASSLMTPLSVTGELFF.

J is TRBJ2-1 and V is TRBV7-2; the D gene is possibly TRBD2 (7 bases). The CDR3 runs 14 residues. Trimming left V 8 bases short and J 3 bases short, with 14 bases between. CDR1 and CDR2 (germline): SGHTA, FQGNSA. CDR3 protein: CASSRGGGYNEQFF. The CDR3 nucleotides are TGTGCCAGCTCAAGAGGGGGGGGCTACAATGAGCAGTTCTTC.

The gene calls are TRBV19 and TRBJ1-2; 8 bases line up with TRBD1. The J segment lost 7 bases and the V segment lost 4 bases, leaving 5 bases of the junction unmatched. CDR3 length: 13 residues. Germline CDR1 reads LNHDA; CDR2 reads SQIVND (reference sequence). The CDR3 protein is CASSNQGASGYTF. The CDR3 nucleotides read TGTGCCAGTAGTAATCAGGGGGCTAGTGGCTACACCTTC.